One sample yielded the 26 T cell receptor beta chains listed below, sequenced in a study of cytotoxic CD8 clonotypes in ibrutinib-treated CLL. The repertoire was sequenced with immunoSEQ multiplex PCR; TCRdb's copy has only in-frame clones and lacks some. The profile shows about 68,000 clones, under 70% of them singletons. The sample was PBMCs, taken after 12 months of ibrutinib treatment. These receptors originate from a human donor with chronic lymphocytic leukemia.

This clone was observed a handful of times. CDR3 protein: CASSPGVRTEQYF. CDR3 DNA sequence: TGTGCCAGCTCACCTGGAGTAAGGACCGAGCAGTACTTC. The V gene is TRBV18, the J gene TRBJ2-7; D not certain. The V end was cut by 3 bases, the J end by 6 bases, with 12 bases between. There are 13 residues in the CDR3. CDR1 KGHSH and CDR2 LQKENI come from the germline V gene.

The rearrangement links TRBV27 to TRBJ2-2; the D is unclear. CDR3 length equals 17 residues. The ends were cut back, 6 bases at V and 1 base at J, with 18 bases in the middle. Germline V gives CDR1 MNHEY, CDR2 SMNVEV (reference sequence). CDR3: CASSEVPQTKNTGELFF. CDR3 DNA: TGTGCCAGCAGCGAGGTCCCACAGACAAAGAACACCGGGGAGCTGTTTTTT.

This clone occurred a few times. The chain combines TRBV27 with TRBJ1-4, with 10 bases lining up with TRBD1. In germline, CDR1 is MNHEY, CDR2 SMNVEV (reference sequence). The CDR3 consists of 13 residues. V was pared by 4 bases and J by 7 bases, with 0 bases of the junction left unmatched. CDR3: CASSWTGGEKLFF. The DNA for the CDR3 is TGTGCCAGCAGTTGGACAGGGGGTGAAAAACTGTTTTTT.

This chain joins TRBV7-3 and TRBJ1-1, with 10 bases matching TRBD1. The trim removed 5 bases at V and 1 base at J, leaving 7 bases unmatched. CDR1 and CDR2 from the germline V gene are SGHTA and FQGTGA. The CDR3 runs 16 residues. CDR3 sequence (DNA): TGTGCCAGCAGCCCCCGAGACAGGGGGCCGAACACTGAAGCTTTCTTT. Amino acids: CASSPRDRGPNTEAFF. Using reference TRBV7-3 and TRBJ1-1 for the parts outside the CDR3, the full variable domain is GAGVSQTPSNKVTEKGKYVELRCDPISGHTALYWYRQSLGQGPEFLIYFQGTGAADDSGLPNDRFFAVRPEGSVSTLKIQRTERGDSAVYLCASSPRDRGPNTEAFFGQGTRLTVV.

This clone was observed a few times. V and J are TRBV10-3 and TRBJ2-7, with 8 positions matching TRBD1. CDR1 and CDR2 from the germline V gene are ENHRY and SYGVKD. The CDR3 runs to 14 residues. V was pared by 4 bases and J by 5 bases, with 7 bases of the junction left unmatched. The CDR3 protein is CAISGSGGEHEQYF. The CDR3 DNA is TGTGCCATCAGTGGGTCAGGGGGCGAACACGAGCAGTACTTC.

The chain couples TRBV7-9 to TRBJ2-5; 7 nucleotides line up with TRBD2. This CDR3 region has 15 residues. Germline V gene lookup returns CDR1 SEHNR and CDR2 FQNEAQ (reference sequence). The junction had 6 bases not matched to a gene; V was cut back by 0 bases and J by 5 bases. The CDR3 spells CASSLAGAGSETQYF. The DNA for the CDR3 is TGTGCCAGCAGCTTAGCAGGAGCGGGGAGTGAGACCCAGTACTTC.

This clone has only one observation. The chain recombines TRBV25-1 with TRBJ2-1; D might be TRBD1 (5 bases). V shed 3 bases and J shed 0 bases, with 6 bases lying between them. Germline-derived CDR1 and CDR2 are MGHDK and SYGVNS. The CDR3 loop spans 14 amino acids. The chain's CDR3 is CASSEGPSYNEQFF. The CDR3 DNA reads as TGTGCCAGCAGTGAGGGGCCCTCCTACAATGAGCAGTTCTTC.

This chain connects TRBV30 to TRBJ2-7; TRBD2 agrees at 8 bases. Germline V gene data show CDR1 as GTSNPN and CDR2 as SVGIG (reference sequence). The CDR3 covers 15 residues. Unmatched junction bases numbered 13, after V lost 5 bases and J lost 4 bases. CDR3 nucleotides: TGTGCCTGGGGTGCTCCAGGACTAGCAGTTTACGAGCAGTACTTC. It specifies CAWGAPGLAVYEQYF.

This clone was counted once. The chain is built from TRBV7-8 and TRBJ1-1, with D possibly TRBD1 on 5 matching bases. The CDR3 consists of 14 residues. The V gene lost 3 bases and the J gene lost 8 bases, with 16 bases spanning the gap. Germline V lookup: CDR1 SGHVS, CDR2 FQNEAQ. In nucleotides, the CDR3 is TGTGCCAGCAGCTTGCGCCAGGTCCGGGGGGAAGCTTTCTTT. Its translation: CASSLRQVRGEAFF.

This clone was detected only once. This chain links TRBV18 with TRBJ1-2; D is uncertain. With 0 bases removed from V and 4 bases from J, the gap between germline ends came to 9 bases. The germline gives CDR1 KGHSH, CDR2 LQKENI. The CDR3 is 14 amino acids. CDR3 protein: CASSPPAGPYGYTF. The CDR3 nucleotides read TGTGCCAGCTCACCACCTGCGGGCCCCTATGGCTACACCTTC. Full variable domain (missing parts from reference TRBV18 and TRBJ1-2): NAGVMQNPRHLVRRRGQEARLRCSPMKGHSHVYWYRQLPEEGLKFMVYLQKENIIDESGMPKERFSAEFPKEGPSILRIQQVVRGDSAAYFCASSPPAGPYGYTFGSGTRLTVV.

The chain couples TRBV7-8 to TRBJ1-5; D uncertain. The CDR3 is made up of 13 amino acids. Germline loops: CDR1 SGHVS, CDR2 FQNEAQ. Trimming took off 0 bases at V and 3 bases at J, with 3 bases between the two ends. CDR3 bases: TGTGCCAGCAGCTTAGCTCCCAATCAGCCCCAGCATTTT. As protein: CASSLAPNQPQHF.

The rearrangement joins TRBV19 to TRBJ2-1; TRBD2 aligns across 7 bases. The CDR3 sequence is 15 residues long. The ends lost 0 bases at V and 10 bases at J; junction bases unmatched: 9. The germline V gene has CDR1 LNHDA and CDR2 SQIVND (reference sequence). Here the CDR3 reads CASSIEAGDSGEQFF. CDR3 in DNA: TGTGCCAGTAGTATAGAGGCGGGGGACTCTGGCGAGCAGTTCTTC.

J is TRBJ2-2 and V is TRBV5-4; 8 nucleotides match TRBD2. After removal of 4 bases from V and 0 bases from J, the junction contained 2 bases not matched to a gene. Per the germline V gene, CDR1 is SGHNT and CDR2 is YYREEE (reference sequence). The CDR3 consists of 15 residues. The CDR3 coding sequence is TGTGCCAGCAGCAAGGGACTAGCGAACACCGGGGAGCTGTTTTTT. Its protein product is CASSKGLANTGELFF.

The rearrangement links TRBV4-3 to TRBJ2-3; 8 bases map to TRBD2. The CDR3 runs to 16 residues. The ends lost 3 bases at V and 1 base at J; junction bases unmatched: 6. Per the germline V gene, CDR1 is LGHNA and CDR2 is YSLEER. The CDR3: CASSQILAAGTDTQYF. For the CDR3, the DNA is TGCGCCAGCAGCCAGATACTAGCGGCGGGCACAGATACGCAGTATTTT.

This clone was counted only a few times. The chain combines TRBV30 with TRBJ1-2; 12 bases align to TRBD1. The CDR3 runs to 13 residues. V was clipped by 5 bases and J by 11 bases; unmatched bases: 9. Germline CDR1 and CDR2: GTSNPN and SVGIG (reference sequence). CDR3 coding DNA: TGTGCCTGGTCCCGGGACAGGGGGCGCCAGTACACCTTC. Protein: CAWSRDRGRQYTF.

With regard to this clone: One end of the junction does not line up with germline, which may come from a read error. V usage is TRBV7-2 and J usage is TRBJ2-7; 10 nucleotides agree with TRBD1. This CDR3 region has 15 residues. Germline assignment: CDR1 SGHTA and CDR2 FQGNSA. CDR3 bases: TGTGCCGGCAGCTTGACAGGGGGCGCCGGTTACGAGCAGTACTTC. Encoded protein: CAGSLTGGAGYEQYF. Looking up the rest from reference TRBV7-2 and TRBJ2-7 gives the full variable domain: GAGVSQSPSNKVTEKGKDVELRCDPISGHTALYWYRQSLGQGLEFLIYFQGNSAPDKSGLPSDRFSAERTGGSVSTLTIQRTQQEDSAVYLCAGSLTGGAGYEQYFGPGTRLTVT.

The chain carries TRBV11-2 and TRBJ1-5; no definite D call. V was cut by 5 bases and J by 1 base, with 6 bases left in between. This CDR3 has 13 amino acids. CDR1 is SGHAT, CDR2 FQNNGV, per germline. The CDR3, as DNA: TGTGCCAGCAGCCGCGTGAGCAATCAGCCCCAGCATTTT. It yields the protein CASSRVSNQPQHF.

The genes are TRBV25-1 and TRBJ2-1; a possible D gene is TRBD1 (6 bases). Trimming stripped 3 bases from V and 7 bases from J, with 13 bases between. In germline, CDR1 is MGHDK, CDR2 SYGVNS. The CDR3 runs 14 residues. The CDR3 coding sequence is TGTGCCAGCAGTGACCCCGTTGGGACAAATGAGCAGTTCTTC. It translates to CASSDPVGTNEQFF.

The chain is built from TRBV6-5 and TRBJ1-2; the D gene is possibly TRBD1 (5 bases). Trimming cost V 7 bases and J 8 bases, with 20 bases left between them. The CDR3 is 14 amino acids. Germline lookup yields CDR1 MNHEY and CDR2 SVGAGI. CDR3 nucleotides: TGTGCCAGCACCGATTTTGGGACGGCCAAGGGCTACACCTTC. Translating gives CASTDFGTAKGYTF.

The J gene is TRBJ1-3, the V gene TRBV30; D is unresolved. Trimming left V 3 bases short and J 4 bases short, with 19 bases between. This CDR3 comprises 16 residues. The V gene's germline CDR1 is GTSNPN and CDR2 SVGIG (reference sequence). CDR3 residues: CAWSRLGPASGNTIYF. CDR3 sequence (DNA): TGTGCCTGGAGCCGCCTCGGGCCAGCATCAGGAAACACCATATATTTT.

The chain combines TRBV7-2 with TRBJ2-3; TRBD2 matches at 9 bases. Trimming at V came to 3 bases and at J to 4 bases, leaving 8 bases not matched to a gene. Germline CDR1 SGHTA, CDR2 FQGNSA. There are 16 residues in the CDR3. DNA of the CDR3: TGTGCCAGCAGCTTTGGGGTAGCGGGGGCCCCAGATACGCAGTATTTT. Translation: CASSFGVAGAPDTQYF.

The chain links TRBV7-2 to TRBJ1-2; 10 bases are shared with TRBD1. V gave up 0 bases and J gave up 6 bases; unmatched junction bases: 4. This CDR3 has 15 residues. Germline CDR1 and CDR2: SGHTA and FQGNSA. CDR3 nucleotides: TGTGCCAGCAGCTTAGCTGCAGGGACAGGGGATGGCTACACCTTC. It is translated as CASSLAAGTGDGYTF.

The V and J genes are TRBV11-2 and TRBJ1-5, with D perhaps matching TRBD1 (5 bases). The CDR3 consists of 16 residues. V was trimmed by 1 base and J by 0 bases, leaving 10 bases between them. CDR1 SGHAT and CDR2 FQNNGV come from the germline V gene. The CDR3 DNA sequence: TGTGCCAGCAGCTTAGGTGGGGCTTATAGCAATCAGCCCCAGCATTTT. As protein: CASSLGGAYSNQPQHF. Using reference TRBV11-2 and TRBJ1-5 for the parts outside the CDR3, the full variable domain is EAGVAQSPRYKIIEKRQSVAFWCNPISGHATLYWYQQILGQGPKLLIQFQNNGVVDDSQLPKDRFSAERLKGVDSTLKIQPAKLEDSAVYLCASSLGGAYSNQPQHFGDGTRLSIL.

V is TRBV5-5 and J is TRBJ1-2, with 8 bases fitting TRBD1. Germline V gene lookup returns CDR1 SGHKS and CDR2 YYEKEE (reference sequence). CDR3 size: 14 residues. V lost 4 bases, J lost 2 bases, and 4 bases stayed unmatched. DNA for the CDR3: TGTGCCAGCAGCCGCCGACAGGGGAACTATGGCTACACCTTC. It is translated as CASSRRQGNYGYTF.

This clone was seen a handful of times. The chain employs TRBV2 and TRBJ1-2; D call uncertain. Trimming shortened V by 7 bases and J by 8 bases, and 17 bases separated the two germline ends. CDR3 length: 13 residues. CDR1 is SNHLY, CDR2 FYNNEI, per germline. In DNA form, the CDR3 reads TGTGCCAGCAAGGAGGAAGGTGCGTTAGGCTACACCTTC. Amino acid sequence: CASKEEGALGYTF. Full variable domain (remainder filled in from reference TRBV2 and TRBJ1-2): EPEVTQTPSHQVTQMGQEVILRCVPISNHLYFYWYRQILGQKVEFLVSFYNNEISEKSEIFDDQFSVERPDGSNFTLKIRSTKLEDSAMYFCASKEEGALGYTFGSGTRLTVV.

This chain joins TRBV28 and TRBJ2-4; D may be TRBD1 or TRBD2 (6 bases each). The germline gives CDR1 MDHEN, CDR2 SYDVKM. CDR3 size: 14 residues. Trimming took 1 base from V and 9 from J, leaving 13 bases between them. The CDR3 DNA follows: TGTGCCAGCAGTTTATTGGGGGGCGAGGGCATTCAGTACTTC. Its translation: CASSLLGGEGIQYF.